The 27 T cell receptor beta chains given below trace back to one sample, sequenced in a study of OX40 agonist ivuxolimab in advanced cancers. Generated by immunoSEQ multiplex PCR, the TCRdb table keeps only in-frame clones and is missing some. This repertoire shows 66,000 or so clones, about 85% found once; its top ten account for 4%. Sequences were derived from CD4+ or CD8+ T cells sorted from blood, sampled in a trial of the OX40 agonist ivuxolimab. All receptors derive from an adult with an advanced solid tumor such as melanoma, head and neck, liver or kidney cancer.

The chain joins TRBV27 to TRBJ2-3; 8 bases are a match to TRBD1. Looked up from germline, CDR1 is MNHEY and CDR2 is SMNVEV (reference sequence). CDR3 length: 17 amino acids. With V trimmed by 7 bases and J by 6 bases, 18 bases remained unmatched. Here the CDR3 reads CASTRAAGTGERDTQYF. The CDR3, as DNA: TGTGCCAGCACCCGCGCTGCGGGGACAGGCGAGAGGGATACGCAGTATTTT.

The gene calls are TRBV7-8 and TRBJ2-3; D gene uncertain. CDR3 length: 15 residues. CDR1 and CDR2 from the germline V gene are SGHVS and FQNEAQ. V dropped 5 bases and J dropped 1 base, with 13 bases sitting between them. This CDR3 reads CASSPRWGGTDTQYF. CDR3 sequence (DNA): TGTGCCAGCAGCCCACGGTGGGGTGGCACAGATACGCAGTATTTT.

The rearrangement uses TRBV6-5 and TRBJ2-7; the D gene is possibly TRBD2 (5 bases). The CDR3 covers 14 residues. Trimming stripped 2 bases from V and 4 bases from J, with 12 bases between. The germline CDR1 and CDR2 sequences are MNHEY and SVGAGI. CDR3 nucleotide sequence: TGTGCCAGCAGTTACAGGGAGTTTGGGTACGAGCAGTACTTC. Protein sequence: CASSYREFGYEQYF.

The chain combines TRBV7-2 with TRBJ1-5; D is undetermined. This CDR3 contains 14 residues. Germline values: CDR1 SGHTA, CDR2 FQGNSA. Trimming removed 1 base at V and 1 base at J, with 5 bases between. The CDR3 DNA follows: TGTGCCAGCAGCTTAGGACGGAGCAATCAGCCCCAGCATTTT. It codes for CASSLGRSNQPQHF. Full variable domain (outside the CDR3, taken from reference TRBV7-2 and TRBJ1-5): GAGVSQSPSNKVTEKGKDVELRCDPISGHTALYWYRQSLGQGLEFLIYFQGNSAPDKSGLPSDRFSAERTGGSVSTLTIQRTQQEDSAVYLCASSLGRSNQPQHFGDGTRLSIL.

The chain joins TRBV30 to TRBJ2-1, with D possibly TRBD1 on 5 matching bases. CDR3 length equals 15 residues. Germline lookup yields CDR1 GTSNPN and CDR2 SVGIG (reference sequence). Trimming removed 4 bases from V and 0 bases from J, with 13 bases in between. Here the CDR3 DNA reads TGTGCCTGGAAGGGGCTCCTAAGCTCCTACAATGAGCAGTTCTTC. Protein sequence: CAWKGLLSSYNEQFF.

This clone is a singleton in its sample. The chain is built from TRBV7-6 and TRBJ2-1; the D is unclear. CDR3 length: 14 residues. V lost 1 base to trimming and J lost 5 bases, with 9 bases between them. Germline loops: CDR1 SGHVS, CDR2 FNYEAQ. CDR3 residues: CASSLDLIHNEQFF. The CDR3 region has the DNA TGTGCCAGCAGCTTAGACTTGATTCACAATGAGCAGTTCTTC.

V usage is TRBV11-3 and J usage is TRBJ2-2; D unclear. The CDR3 is 12 amino acids. Germline V gene sequence: CDR1 SGHNT, CDR2 YENEEA. The V end lost 5 bases, the J end lost 3 bases, and 4 bases lay between the germline ends. As DNA, the CDR3 is TGTGCCAGCAGCCAAGACACCGGGGAGCTGTTTTTT. This gives the protein CASSQDTGELFF.

The rearrangement links TRBV5-6 to TRBJ2-1; weak D call: TRBD1 (6 bases). V lost 5 bases and J 2 bases, leaving 11 bases between the germline ends. The CDR3 length is 14 residues. From germline, CDR1 is SGHDT and CDR2 YYEEEE. The CDR3 nucleotides are TGTGCCAGCAGGGCCGGGACAACCTACAATGAGCAGTTCTTC. Translated, it gives CASRAGTTYNEQFF.

The chain joins TRBV11-2 to TRBJ1-3; no reliable D call. Trimming cost V 1 base and J 7 bases, with 5 bases left between them. This CDR3 has 12 residues. Germline V CDR1 and CDR2: SGHAT, FQNNGV. CDR3 DNA: TGTGCCAGCAGCTTAGCCGGGAACACCATATATTTT. Translating gives CASSLAGNTIYF.

This clone has a handful of counts. This chain joins TRBV30 and TRBJ1-1; tentatively, D is TRBD1 (6 bases). V was cut by 0 bases and J by 3 bases, with 20 bases left in between. The germline gives CDR1 GTSNPN, CDR2 SVGIG (reference sequence). This CDR3 region has 17 residues. CDR3 DNA sequence: TGTGCCTGGAGTGTAGAATGGCAGTCAAGGGGGGACACTGAAGCTTTCTTT. It codes for CAWSVEWQSRGDTEAFF.

This rearrangement joins TRBV6-5 to TRBJ2-2; unclear D gene. V was trimmed by 2 bases and J by 7 bases, leaving 8 bases between them. This CDR3 comprises 13 residues. The germline V gene encodes CDR1 MNHEY and CDR2 SVGAGI. This chain's CDR3 is CASSYAPIGELFF. For the CDR3, the DNA is TGTGCCAGCAGTTACGCTCCGATCGGGGAGCTGTTTTTT.

This clone has more than one count but fewer than ten. The chain is built from TRBV5-8 and TRBJ2-7; TRBD2 might be the D (6 bases). Germline loops: CDR1 SGHTS, CDR2 YDEGEE. The CDR3 extends over 17 amino acids. V was trimmed by 6 bases and J by 3 bases, leaving 25 bases between them. The CDR3 nucleotides are TGTGCCAGCAAAGTTTCGGGGAGGCAGATATTAGGCTACGAGCAGTACTTC. Encoded protein: CASKVSGRQILGYEQYF.

The V and J genes are TRBV2 and TRBJ2-1; D may be TRBD1 or TRBD2 (5 bases each). Germline V gene sequence: CDR1 SNHLY, CDR2 FYNNEI. Between the trimmed V and J ends, which lost 3 bases and 0 bases, there was a span of 18 bases. The CDR3 runs 18 residues. CDR3 sequence (DNA): TGTGCCAGCAGTGAGAAGGGGCCGCATGGAGGCTCCTACAATGAGCAGTTCTTC. Its translation is CASSEKGPHGGSYNEQFF.

In regard to this clone: The sample holds other DNA sequences that translate to the same CDR3. This chain's CDR3 is CASSFQGSGANVLTF. Here the CDR3 DNA reads TGTGCCAGCAGCTTCCAAGGCTCTGGGGCCAACGTCCTGACTTTC. J is TRBJ2-6 and V is TRBV7-3; D is ambiguous. The V end lost 3 bases, the J end lost 0 bases, and 6 bases lay between the germline ends. The CDR3 is made up of 15 amino acids. CDR1 and CDR2 from the germline V gene are SGHTA and FQGTGA.

The chain recombines TRBV21-1 with TRBJ2-3; the table's D call of TRBD2 was not tested on the DNA. TRBV21-1 is designated a pseudogene. The CDR3 length is 12 residues. DNA for the CDR3: TGTGCCAGCAGCGGAGCGTTGGGTACGCAGTATTTT. Protein product: CASSGALGTQYF.

The chain carries TRBV9 and TRBJ2-3; D might be TRBD1 (5 bases). Germline CDR1 is SGDLS and CDR2 is YYNGEE. The CDR3 is made up of 12 amino acids. V was pared by 2 bases and J by 10 bases, with 11 bases between. The CDR3 coding sequence is TGTGCCAGCAGCGTGGACAACCTGGCGCAGTATTTT. Amino acid sequence: CASSVDNLAQYF.

V and J are TRBV30 and TRBJ2-4, with TRBD1 matching 9 bases. The germline gives CDR1 GTSNPN, CDR2 SVGIG (reference sequence). This CDR3 contains 14 residues. J gave up 10 bases and V 6 bases, and 13 bases lay outside the gene matches. CDR3 DNA: TGTGCCTGTGGATCCACCCCGGGACAGGGTATTCAGTACTTC. This encodes CACGSTPGQGIQYF.

This clone was counted a few times. V gene TRBV10-2 combines with J gene TRBJ2-1; D gene uncertain. Germline assignment: CDR1 WSHSY and CDR2 SAAADI. This CDR3 is built from 13 residues. Trimming took 0 bases from V and 9 from J, leaving 9 bases between them. CDR3 in DNA: TGCGCCAGCAGTGAGTCCTCGTTTGGTGAGCAGTTCTTC. It encodes CASSESSFGEQFF.

The chain couples TRBV5-5 to TRBJ1-1; the D is unclear. Germline loops: CDR1 SGHKS, CDR2 YYEKEE (reference sequence). V gave up 4 bases and J gave up 7 bases, with 11 bases separating them. This CDR3 spans 12 amino acids. Here the CDR3 reads CASSPGPVEAFF. In DNA form, the CDR3 reads TGTGCCAGCAGCCCCGGTCCAGTTGAAGCTTTCTTT.

This clone was observed a handful of times. J is TRBJ2-2 and V is TRBV6-6, with D uncertain. V was trimmed by 6 bases and J by 6 bases, leaving 17 bases between them. Per germline, CDR1 MNHNY and CDR2 SVGAGI (reference sequence). The CDR3 has 15 residues. The CDR3 DNA reads as TGTGCCAGCAGCCCATCTGGTCCGGGCGCCGGGGAGCTGTTTTTT. Its translation: CASSPSGPGAGELFF.

This clone is labeled medium-sized. The chain couples TRBV19 to TRBJ2-2; no clear D. The CDR3 has 12 amino acids. Germline lookup yields CDR1 LNHDA and CDR2 SQIVND (reference sequence). Trimming left V 6 bases short and J 5 bases short, with 7 bases between. CDR3 sequence (DNA): TGTGCCAGTAGACGTAGGACCGGGGAGCTGTTTTTT. Amino acids: CASRRRTGELFF.

This chain connects TRBV14 to TRBJ2-3, with D perhaps matching TRBD1 (6 bases). V gave up 1 base and J gave up 1 base, with 9 bases separating them. The CDR3 consists of 15 residues. Germline V lookup: CDR1 SGHDN, CDR2 FVKESK. CDR3 sequence (DNA): TGTGCCAGCAGCCAAGGCAAGGGGGGCACAGATACGCAGTATTTT. This gives the protein CASSQGKGGTDTQYF. The full variable domain, with the rest looked up from reference TRBV14 and TRBJ2-3, is EAGVTQFPSHSVIEKGQTVTLRCDPISGHDNLYWYRRVMGKEIKFLLHFVKESKQDESGMPNNRFLAERTGGTYSTLKVQPAELEDSGVYFCASSQGKGGTDTQYFGPGTRLTVL.

There are a few counts of this clone. This rearrangement joins TRBV27 to TRBJ2-1; 7 bases fit TRBD2. The V gene's germline CDR1 is MNHEY and CDR2 SMNVEV (reference sequence). V was clipped by 2 bases and J by 1 base; unmatched bases: 5. The CDR3 spans 16 residues. Written as DNA, the CDR3 is TGTGCCAGCAGTTTAGGTGGCGGGGGTTCCTACAATGAGCAGTTCTTC. Encoded protein: CASSLGGGGSYNEQFF.

This rearrangement joins TRBV6-4 to TRBJ2-2; D ambiguous. This CDR3 has 15 residues. Looked up from germline, CDR1 is MRHNA and CDR2 is SNTAGT. The V end lost 4 bases, the J end lost 6 bases, and 15 bases lay between the germline ends. CDR3 DNA: TGTGCCAGCAGTGTCGCGCCTAATGGTGCCGGGGAGCTGTTTTTT. This gives the protein CASSVAPNGAGELFF.

The rearrangement uses TRBV28 and TRBJ1-1; D might be TRBD1 (6 bases). This CDR3 contains 11 residues. The V and J ends lost 4 bases and 6 bases respectively, with 6 bases between them. Germline values: CDR1 MDHEN, CDR2 SYDVKM. The CDR3 region is CASSWGPEAFF. CDR3 sequence (DNA): TGTGCCAGCAGTTGGGGGCCTGAAGCTTTCTTT.

The rearrangement uses TRBV7-2 and TRBJ2-4; TRBD1 agrees at 12 bases. V lost 10 bases, J lost 9 bases, and 7 bases stayed unmatched. Germline V lookup: CDR1 SGHTA, CDR2 FQGNSA. The CDR3 extends over 13 amino acids. This chain's CDR3 is CATGQGALSIQYF. The CDR3 region has the DNA TGTGCCACGGGACAGGGGGCTCTTTCCATTCAGTACTTC.

Only one count was recorded for this clone. This rearrangement joins TRBV28 to TRBJ2-7; 10 bases are a match to TRBD1. V lost 4 bases and J lost 3; bases outside the gene matches: 3. Germline V gives CDR1 MDHEN, CDR2 SYDVKM. This CDR3 has 14 residues. CDR3 sequence (DNA): TGTGCCAGCAGTTATAGGACAGGGGGCTACGAGCAGTACTTC. Translated, it gives CASSYRTGGYEQYF.